This T cell receptor (beta chain) was found in a study of shared clonotypes between healthy human individuals. The data were produced by immunoSEQ multiplex PCR, yet TCRdb's version contains in-frame clones alone and is incomplete. The table records 1.6 million or so clones, around 98.5% of them present only once. This CDR3 spans 14 amino acids. V dropped 5 bases and J dropped 0 bases, with 7 bases sitting between them. The germline gives CDR1 LNHDA, CDR2 SQIVND (reference sequence). This chain connects TRBV19 to TRBJ1-4, with D hard to call. The receptor was derived from a man aged 25 to 45 in good health. The specimen was naive CD4+ T cells sorted from blood. Noted subset: CD45RA+ positively selected. The CDR3: CASSGFATNEKLFF. The CDR3 coding sequence is TGTGCCAGTAGTGGTTTTGCAACTAATGAAAAACTGTTTTTT.